This TCR beta chain emerged from a study of response to subunit inactivated influenza vaccine. Broader study findings: The study's authors posited that every seasonal influenza vaccination enlists few new T cells.

MiXCR, applied by TCRdb to the RT-PCR reads, yields one record per CDR3 protein. The sample shows roughly 620,000 distinct CDR3 sequences, approximately 10% of them seen only once. This clonotype came up a few times. What it binds is not known. CDR1 MNHNS and CDR2 SASEGT come from the germline V gene. The trim removed 7 bases at V and 2 bases at J, leaving 6 bases unmatched. CDR3 length equals 15 residues. These data were also reused for a study on T cells expressing NK-cell markers. That source reports: The cDNA for TCR beta came from 5'RACE template switching with UMIs. Serological testing identified most of the eight sequenced donors as HCMV-seropositive and one as seronegative.

The sample was PBMCs from blood, taken on the day of vaccination. The sequence was obtained from a man aged 50-60 years who received an inactivated influenza vaccine. V usage is TRBV6-1 and J usage is TRBJ2-1; 9 nucleotides agree with TRBD2. The CDR3, as DNA: TGTGCCAGCAAGAAAGGCGGGGGGGCCTACAATGAGCAGTTCTTC. It codes for CASKKGGGAYNEQFF.